This T cell receptor beta chain was found in a study of shared clonotypes between healthy human individuals. Comment on this clone: The antigen is unknown.

Positively selected for CCR7, the CD45RO-negative cells used as naive CD8 cells excluded terminally differentiated effector memory CD45RA+ cells. CDR1 and CDR2 from the germline V gene are SGHRS and YFSETQ. The V end lost 3 bases, the J end lost 4 bases, and 10 bases lay between the germline ends. The CDR3 has 14 amino acids. Findings and caveats of the study: The study sampled only blood, and tissue repertoires likely differ. Shared clonotypes across all four donors exceeded non-shared ones in generation probability. Estimated clonotype richness was generally higher in naive than memory subsets.

Here immunoSEQ multiplex PCR was the method, and the copy in TCRdb shows in-frame clones only, minus some. The data contain 2 million to 2.5 million clones, just under 95% of them singletons. The sequenced material came from naive CD8+ T cells sorted from blood. The rearrangement uses TRBV5-1 and TRBJ2-2, with a tentative D call TRBD2 (6 bases). This sequence originates from a young man in good health. This CDR3 is CASSWGLGTGELFF. For the CDR3, the DNA is TGCGCCAGCAGCTGGGGACTGGGCACCGGGGAGCTGTTTTTT.